What follows are 16 T cell receptor beta chains derived from one specimen sequenced in a study of blood T cell repertoires in COVID-19. Assay used: immunoSEQ multiplex PCR; TCRdb lists only in-frame clones, some missing. The sample includes under 450,000 clones, approximately 88% seen only once; the top ten take roughly 12%. Material for sequencing was peripheral blood. All receptors derive from a woman aged 50 to 60 with COVID-19, enrolled during active disease.

The chain is built from TRBV7-3 and TRBJ2-1; maybe TRBD2 (5 bases). This CDR3 has 15 residues. V was trimmed by 2 bases and J by 0 bases, leaving 8 bases between them. Germline V gene data show CDR1 as SGHTA and CDR2 as FQGTGA. CDR3 protein: CASSLEGSSYNEQFF. For the CDR3, the DNA is TGTGCCAGCAGCTTAGAGGGCAGCTCCTACAATGAGCAGTTCTTC.

The rearrangement uses TRBV7-2 and TRBJ2-7; TRBD1 matches 9 bases. Germline CDR1 and CDR2: SGHTA and FQGNSA. The V and J ends lost 4 bases and 2 bases, in that order; junction bases with no gene match: 3. This CDR3 spans 14 amino acids. This chain's CDR3 is CASSSRQGAYEQYF. The CDR3 DNA sequence: TGTGCCAGCAGCTCCAGACAGGGGGCCTACGAGCAGTACTTC.

Written as DNA, the CDR3 is TGTGCCAGCAGTGCGGGGCTAGCGGATCCTGAGCAGTTCTTC. This codes for CASSAGLADPEQFF. The chain couples TRBV2 to TRBJ2-1; 7 positions match TRBD2. The length of the CDR3 is 14 residues. CDR1 SNHLY and CDR2 FYNNEI come from the germline V gene. Trimming took 4 bases from V and 9 from J; bases not matched to a gene: 9.

The chain couples TRBV7-8 to TRBJ2-7; the match to TRBD1 covers 7 bases. V lost 5 bases and J lost 3; bases outside the gene matches: 10. Germline CDR1 is SGHVS and CDR2 is FQNEAQ. This CDR3 spans 15 amino acids. The CDR3 DNA is TGTGCCAGCAGCCCGCGGACAGGAGTGGACTACGAGCAGTACTTC. This sequence encodes CASSPRTGVDYEQYF.

In regard to this clone: The sample contains more than one DNA sequence encoding this CDR3. The J gene is TRBJ2-7, the V gene TRBV11-2; possible D gene TRBD2, 5 bases. This CDR3 region has 14 residues. V dropped 3 bases and J dropped 1 base, with 10 bases sitting between them. The V gene's germline CDR1 is SGHAT and CDR2 FQNNGV. The CDR3 DNA reads as TGTGCCAGCAGCTTGGGAACTAGTTCCTACGAGCAGTACTTC. Its translation is CASSLGTSSYEQYF.

This sequence joins TRBV28 and TRBJ2-5, with 11 bases that match TRBD1. The germline CDR1 and CDR2 sequences are MDHEN and SYDVKM. The CDR3 spans 16 residues. The V segment lost 11 bases and the J segment 4 bases; nucleotides outside the gene matches: 15. CDR3 sequence (DNA): TGTGCCGCTAGTCTGGGGACAGGGGGTTTCGGAGAGACCCAGTACTTC. This sequence encodes CAASLGTGGFGETQYF.

The chain employs TRBV27 and TRBJ2-6; D gene ambiguous. CDR3 length: 13 residues. The germline gives CDR1 MNHEY, CDR2 SMNVEV (reference sequence). CDR3 bases: TGTGACCTGGCCGCCTCTGGGGCCAACGTCCTGACTTTC. Its protein product is CDLAASGANVLTF.

The rearrangement links TRBV2 to TRBJ2-7, with D maybe TRBD2 (6 bases). Deletions cut 7 bases from V and 3 bases from J, with 10 bases between. Germline V lookup: CDR1 SNHLY, CDR2 FYNNEI. The length of the CDR3 is 12 residues. The CDR3 coding sequence is TGTGCCAGCAAACGGGGGAACTACGAGCAGTACTTC. It yields the protein CASKRGNYEQYF. Supplemented by reference TRBV2 and TRBJ2-7, the full variable domain reads EPEVTQTPSHQVTQMGQEVILRCVPISNHLYFYWYRQILGQKVEFLVSFYNNEISEKSEIFDDQFSVERPDGSNFTLKIRSTKLEDSAMYFCASKRGNYEQYFGPGTRLTVT.

This chain uses TRBV19 with TRBJ1-1; 10 bases match TRBD1. The trim removed 3 bases at V and 0 bases at J, leaving 1 base unmatched. Looked up from germline, CDR1 is LNHDA and CDR2 is SQIVND (reference sequence). The CDR3 consists of 15 residues. CDR3 region: CASSMGQGMNTEAFF. In DNA form, the CDR3 reads TGTGCCAGTAGTATGGGACAGGGGATGAACACTGAAGCTTTCTTT. Supplemented by reference TRBV19 and TRBJ1-1, the full variable domain reads DGGITQSPKYLFRKEGQNVTLSCEQNLNHDAMYWYRQDPGQGLRLIYYSQIVNDFQKGDIAEGYSVSREKKESFPLTVTSAQKNPTAFYLCASSMGQGMNTEAFFGQGTRLTVV.

The chain combines TRBV27 with TRBJ1-5, with TRBD1 matching 9 bases. The CDR3 length is 15 residues. V lost 5 bases and J lost 5; bases outside the gene matches: 7. CDR1 and CDR2 from the germline V gene are MNHEY and SMNVEV (reference sequence). The CDR3 sequence: CASSPTGGRDQPQHF. The CDR3 bases are TGTGCCAGCAGTCCCACAGGGGGCCGGGATCAGCCCCAGCATTTT.

V is TRBV7-9 and J is TRBJ1-2; tentative D call: TRBD1 (6 bases). CDR1 and CDR2 from the germline V gene are SEHNR and FQNEAQ (reference sequence). The V end lost 2 bases, the J end lost 5 bases, and 9 bases lay between the germline ends. The CDR3 has 13 amino acids. The CDR3 here is CASSLIGQYGYTF. The DNA of the CDR3 is TGTGCCAGCAGCTTAATTGGACAGTATGGCTACACCTTC.

The V gene is TRBV19, the J gene TRBJ2-1; 9 nucleotides align to TRBD1. CDR1 LNHDA and CDR2 SQIVND come from the germline V gene (reference sequence). CDR3 length equals 14 residues. V lost 5 bases and J lost 9; bases outside the gene matches: 8. The CDR3: CASSPRDREGEQFF. CDR3 coding DNA: TGTGCCAGTAGTCCCCGGGACAGGGAGGGTGAGCAGTTCTTC.

The chain uses TRBV12-2 and TRBJ1-3; TRBD1 is taken as the D call from the table, unchecked against the DNA. TRBV12-2 is described as a pseudogene. The CDR3 runs 16 residues. This CDR3 is CASRSGTRVTGNTIYF. The CDR3 nucleotides are TGTGCAAGTCGCTCCGGCACCAGGGTAACTGGAAACACCATATATTTT.

The chain is built from TRBV9 and TRBJ1-3; 7 bases map to TRBD1. The CDR3 runs to 20 residues. With V trimmed by 3 bases and J by 0 bases, 18 bases remained unmatched. Germline CDR1 reads SGDLS; CDR2 reads YYNGEE. The CDR3 protein is CASSAGSGQTIHLSGNTIYF. The CDR3 coding sequence is TGTGCCAGCAGCGCAGGTTCGGGACAGACAATACACCTCTCTGGAAACACCATATATTTT. Using reference TRBV9 and TRBJ1-3 for the parts outside the CDR3, the full variable domain is DSGVTQTPKHLITATGQRVTLRCSPRSGDLSVYWYQQSLDQGLQFLIQYYNGEERAKGNILERFSAQQFPDLHSELNLSSLELGDSALYFCASSAGSGQTIHLSGNTIYFGEGSWLTVV.

V and J are TRBV7-9 and TRBJ1-2; no clear D gene. The CDR3 has 15 residues. Germline V gene sequence: CDR1 SEHNR, CDR2 FQNEAQ (reference sequence). Trimming cost V 5 bases and J 4 bases, with 17 bases left between them. This CDR3 is CASSPLGPIAYGYTF. The CDR3 DNA reads TGTGCCAGCAGCCCCCTAGGTCCCATAGCCTATGGCTACACCTTC.

V usage is TRBV29-1 and J usage is TRBJ2-1, with D perhaps matching TRBD2 (7 bases). Germline lookup yields CDR1 SQVTM and CDR2 ANQGSEA. CDR3 length: 14 residues. Deletions cut 3 bases from V and 7 bases from J, with 16 bases between. CDR3: CSVDPGGFGNEQFF. DNA of the CDR3: TGCAGCGTTGACCCGGGGGGCTTCGGGAATGAGCAGTTCTTC.